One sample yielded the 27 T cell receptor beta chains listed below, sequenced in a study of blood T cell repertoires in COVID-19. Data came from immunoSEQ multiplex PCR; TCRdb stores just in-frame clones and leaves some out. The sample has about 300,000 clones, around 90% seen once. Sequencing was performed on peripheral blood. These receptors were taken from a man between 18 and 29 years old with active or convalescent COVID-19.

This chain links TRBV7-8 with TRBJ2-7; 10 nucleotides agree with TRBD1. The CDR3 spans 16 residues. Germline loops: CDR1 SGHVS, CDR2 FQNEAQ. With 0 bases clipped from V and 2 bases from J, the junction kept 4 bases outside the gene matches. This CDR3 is CASSLATGGPPYEQYF. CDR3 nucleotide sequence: TGTGCCAGCAGCTTAGCGACAGGGGGCCCCCCCTACGAGCAGTACTTC.

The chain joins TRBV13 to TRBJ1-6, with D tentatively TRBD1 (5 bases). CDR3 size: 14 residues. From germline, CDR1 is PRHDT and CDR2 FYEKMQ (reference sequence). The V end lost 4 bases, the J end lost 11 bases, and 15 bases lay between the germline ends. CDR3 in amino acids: CASSSSGLTTPLHF. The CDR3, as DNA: TGTGCCAGCAGCTCCTCGGGACTCACGACACCCCTCCACTTT.

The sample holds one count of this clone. The CDR3 coding sequence is TGTGCCAGCAGCTTAGTGGCAGGGGGTAATCAGCCCCAGCATTTT. It translates to CASSLVAGGNQPQHF. This chain joins TRBV7-2 and TRBJ1-5, with 7 bases identical to TRBD1. The CDR3 has 15 amino acids. Losses at the gene ends were 1 base for V and 4 bases for J; bases not matched to a gene: 4. CDR1 is SGHTA, CDR2 FQGNSA, per germline. Looking up the rest from reference TRBV7-2 and TRBJ1-5 gives the full variable domain: GAGVSQSPSNKVTEKGKDVELRCDPISGHTALYWYRQSLGQGLEFLIYFQGNSAPDKSGLPSDRFSAERTGGSVSTLTIQRTQQEDSAVYLCASSLVAGGNQPQHFGDGTRLSIL.

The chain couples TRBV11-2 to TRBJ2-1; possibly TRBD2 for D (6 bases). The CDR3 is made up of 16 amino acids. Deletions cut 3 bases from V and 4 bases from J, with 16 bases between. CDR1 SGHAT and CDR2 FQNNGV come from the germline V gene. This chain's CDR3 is CASSLSGGGKYNEQFF. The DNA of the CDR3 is TGTGCCAGCAGCTTGTCGGGTGGAGGGAAATACAATGAGCAGTTCTTC.

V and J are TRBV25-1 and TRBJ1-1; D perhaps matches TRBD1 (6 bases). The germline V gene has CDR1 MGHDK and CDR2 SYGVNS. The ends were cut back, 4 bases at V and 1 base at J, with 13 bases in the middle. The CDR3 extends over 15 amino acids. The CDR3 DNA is TGTGCCAGCAGTGTACCGGGACAAAAGAACACTGAAGCTTTCTTT. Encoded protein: CASSVPGQKNTEAFF.

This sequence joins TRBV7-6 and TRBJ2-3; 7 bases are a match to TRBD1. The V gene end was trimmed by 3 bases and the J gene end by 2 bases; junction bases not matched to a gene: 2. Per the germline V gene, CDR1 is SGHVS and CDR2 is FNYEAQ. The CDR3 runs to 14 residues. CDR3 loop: CASSLTGSTDTQYF. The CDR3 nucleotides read TGTGCCAGCAGCTTGACAGGGTCCACAGATACGCAGTATTTT.

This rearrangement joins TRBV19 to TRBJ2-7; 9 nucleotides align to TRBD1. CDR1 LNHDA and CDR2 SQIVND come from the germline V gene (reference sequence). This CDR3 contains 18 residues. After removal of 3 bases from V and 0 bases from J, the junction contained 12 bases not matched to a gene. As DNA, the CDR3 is TGTGCCAGTAGTATCATCCATTCAAACAGGGGGCACTCCTACGAGCAGTACTTC. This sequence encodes CASSIIHSNRGHSYEQYF.

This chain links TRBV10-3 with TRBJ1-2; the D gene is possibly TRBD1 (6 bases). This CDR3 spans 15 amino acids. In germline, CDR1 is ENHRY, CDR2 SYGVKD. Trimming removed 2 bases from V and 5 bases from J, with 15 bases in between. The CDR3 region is CAISEGSGEWYGYTF. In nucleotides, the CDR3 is TGTGCCATCAGTGAGGGGTCAGGGGAGTGGTATGGCTACACCTTC.

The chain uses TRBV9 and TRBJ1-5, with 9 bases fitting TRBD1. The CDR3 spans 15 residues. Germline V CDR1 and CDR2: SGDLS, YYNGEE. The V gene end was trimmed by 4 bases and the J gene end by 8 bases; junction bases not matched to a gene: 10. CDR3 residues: CASSSGTGWSEPQHF. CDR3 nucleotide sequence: TGTGCCAGCAGCAGTGGGACAGGGTGGAGTGAGCCCCAGCATTTT.

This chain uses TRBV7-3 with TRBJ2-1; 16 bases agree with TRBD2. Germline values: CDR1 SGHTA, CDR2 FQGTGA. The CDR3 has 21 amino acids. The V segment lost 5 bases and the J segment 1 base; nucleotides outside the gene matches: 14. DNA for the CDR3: TGTGCCAGCAGCGACACCTCCGGGACTAGCGGGGGGGCCGAATCCTACAATGAGCAGTTCTTC. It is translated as CASSDTSGTSGGAESYNEQFF. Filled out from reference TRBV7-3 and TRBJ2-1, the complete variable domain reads GAGVSQTPSNKVTEKGKYVELRCDPISGHTALYWYRQSLGQGPEFLIYFQGTGAADDSGLPNDRFFAVRPEGSVSTLKIQRTERGDSAVYLCASSDTSGTSGGAESYNEQFFGPGTRLTVL.

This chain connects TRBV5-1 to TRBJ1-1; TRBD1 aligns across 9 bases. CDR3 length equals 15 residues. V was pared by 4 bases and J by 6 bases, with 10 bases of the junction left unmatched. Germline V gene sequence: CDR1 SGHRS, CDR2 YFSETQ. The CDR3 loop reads CASSETGGGLAEAFF. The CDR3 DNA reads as TGCGCCAGCAGCGAGACAGGGGGAGGGCTCGCTGAAGCTTTCTTT.

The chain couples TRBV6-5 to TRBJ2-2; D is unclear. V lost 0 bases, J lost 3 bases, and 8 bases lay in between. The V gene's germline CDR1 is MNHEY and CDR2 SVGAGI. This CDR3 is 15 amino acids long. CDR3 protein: CASSYSRAHTGELFF. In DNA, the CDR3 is TGTGCCAGCAGTTACTCGCGAGCACACACCGGGGAGCTGTTTTTT.

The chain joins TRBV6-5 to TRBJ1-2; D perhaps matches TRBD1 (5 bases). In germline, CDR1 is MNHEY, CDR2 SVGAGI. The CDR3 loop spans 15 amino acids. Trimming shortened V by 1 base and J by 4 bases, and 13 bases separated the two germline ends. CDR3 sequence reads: CASSYFYTGSYGYTF. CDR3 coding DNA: TGTGCCAGCAGTTACTTCTACACAGGATCCTATGGCTACACCTTC.

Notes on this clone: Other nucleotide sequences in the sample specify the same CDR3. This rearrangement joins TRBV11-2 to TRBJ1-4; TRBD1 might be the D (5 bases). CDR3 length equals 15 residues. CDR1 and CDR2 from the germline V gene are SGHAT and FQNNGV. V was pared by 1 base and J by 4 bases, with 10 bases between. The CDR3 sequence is CASSLGDRDNEKLFF. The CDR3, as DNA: TGTGCCAGCAGCTTAGGCGACAGAGATAATGAAAAACTGTTTTTT.

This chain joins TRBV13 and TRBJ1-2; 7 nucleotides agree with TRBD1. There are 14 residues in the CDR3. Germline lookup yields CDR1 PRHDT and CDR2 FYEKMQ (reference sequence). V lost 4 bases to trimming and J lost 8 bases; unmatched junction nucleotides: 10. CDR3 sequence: CASSSDTGADGYTF. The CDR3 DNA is TGTGCCAGCAGCTCCGACACAGGGGCTGACGGCTACACCTTC.

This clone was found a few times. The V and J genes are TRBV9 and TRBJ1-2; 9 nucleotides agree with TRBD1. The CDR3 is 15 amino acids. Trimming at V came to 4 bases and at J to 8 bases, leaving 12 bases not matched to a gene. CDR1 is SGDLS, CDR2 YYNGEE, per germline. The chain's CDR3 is CASSPQTGGAGGYTF. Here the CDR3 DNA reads TGTGCCAGCAGCCCACAAACAGGGGGCGCGGGGGGCTACACCTTC.

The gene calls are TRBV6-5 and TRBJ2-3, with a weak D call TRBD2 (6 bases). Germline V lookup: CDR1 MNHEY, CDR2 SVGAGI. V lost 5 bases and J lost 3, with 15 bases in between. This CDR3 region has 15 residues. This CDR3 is CASSRGTVRTDTQYF. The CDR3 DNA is TGTGCCAGCAGTCGGGGGACGGTCAGAACAGATACGCAGTATTTT.

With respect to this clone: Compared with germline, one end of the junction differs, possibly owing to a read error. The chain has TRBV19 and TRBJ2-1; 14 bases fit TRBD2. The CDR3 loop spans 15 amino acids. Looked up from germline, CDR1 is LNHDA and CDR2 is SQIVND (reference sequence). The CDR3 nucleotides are TGTGCCAGTAGCATAGGGACTAGCGGGGGCAATGAGCAGTTCTTC. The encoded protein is CASSIGTSGGNEQFF. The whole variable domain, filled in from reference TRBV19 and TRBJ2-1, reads DGGITQSPKYLFRKEGQNVTLSCEQNLNHDAMYWYRQDPGQGLRLIYYSQIVNDFQKGDIAEGYSVSREKKESFPLTVTSAQKNPTAFYLCASSIGTSGGNEQFFGPGTRLTVL.

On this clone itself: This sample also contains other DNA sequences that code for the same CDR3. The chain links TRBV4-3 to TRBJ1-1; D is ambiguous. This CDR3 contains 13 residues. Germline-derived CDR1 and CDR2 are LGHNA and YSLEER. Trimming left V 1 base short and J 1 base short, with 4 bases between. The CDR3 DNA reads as TGCGCCAGCAGCCAAGGACAGAACACTGAAGCTTTCTTT. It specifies CASSQGQNTEAFF.

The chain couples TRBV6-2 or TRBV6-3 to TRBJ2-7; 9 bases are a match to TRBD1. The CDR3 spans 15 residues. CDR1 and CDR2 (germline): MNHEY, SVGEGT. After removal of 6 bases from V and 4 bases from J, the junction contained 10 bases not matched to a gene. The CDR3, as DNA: TGTGCCAGCAGCCCAGGAGGGACAGGGATTTACGAGCAGTACTTC. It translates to CASSPGGTGIYEQYF.

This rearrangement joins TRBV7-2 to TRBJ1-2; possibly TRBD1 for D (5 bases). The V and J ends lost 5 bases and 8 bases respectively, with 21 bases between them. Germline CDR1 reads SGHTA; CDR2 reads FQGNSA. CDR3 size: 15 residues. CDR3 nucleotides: TGTGCCAGCAGCCCAAACTCCCAGGGAGGGGCCGGCTACACCTTC. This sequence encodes CASSPNSQGGAGYTF. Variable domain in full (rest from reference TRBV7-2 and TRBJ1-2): GAGVSQSPSNKVTEKGKDVELRCDPISGHTALYWYRQSLGQGLEFLIYFQGNSAPDKSGLPSDRFSAERTGGSVSTLTIQRTQQEDSAVYLCASSPNSQGGAGYTFGSGTRLTVV.

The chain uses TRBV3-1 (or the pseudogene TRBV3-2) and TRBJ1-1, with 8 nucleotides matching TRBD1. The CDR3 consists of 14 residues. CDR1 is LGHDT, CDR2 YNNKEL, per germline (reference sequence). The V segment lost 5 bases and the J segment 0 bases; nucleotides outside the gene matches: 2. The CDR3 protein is CASSWGQVNTEAFF. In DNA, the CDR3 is TGTGCCAGCAGCTGGGGACAGGTGAACACTGAAGCTTTCTTT.

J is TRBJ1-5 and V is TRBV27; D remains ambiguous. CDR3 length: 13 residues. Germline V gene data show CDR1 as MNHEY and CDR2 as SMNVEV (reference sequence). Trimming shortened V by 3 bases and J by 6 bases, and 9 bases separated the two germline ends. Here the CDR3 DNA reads TGTGCCAGCAGTTTGAGTTCTCTTCAGCCCCAGCATTTT. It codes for CASSLSSLQPQHF.

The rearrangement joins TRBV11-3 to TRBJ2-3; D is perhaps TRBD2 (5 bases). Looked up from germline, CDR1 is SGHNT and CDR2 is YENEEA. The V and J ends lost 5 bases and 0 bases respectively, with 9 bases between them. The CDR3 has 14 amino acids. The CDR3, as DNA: TGTGCCAGCAGCCCCGGAGGTAGCACAGATACGCAGTATTTT. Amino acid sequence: CASSPGGSTDTQYF.

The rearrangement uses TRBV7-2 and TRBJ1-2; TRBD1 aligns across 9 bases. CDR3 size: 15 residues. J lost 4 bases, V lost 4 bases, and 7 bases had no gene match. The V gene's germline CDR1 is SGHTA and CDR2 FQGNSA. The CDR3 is CASSSAGTGSYGYTF. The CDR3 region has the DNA TGTGCCAGCAGCTCCGCGGGGACAGGGAGCTATGGCTACACCTTC.

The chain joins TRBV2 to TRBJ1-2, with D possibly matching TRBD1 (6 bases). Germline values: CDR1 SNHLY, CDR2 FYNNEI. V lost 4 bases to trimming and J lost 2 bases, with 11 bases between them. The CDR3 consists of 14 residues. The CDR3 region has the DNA TGTGCCAGCAGTGCGGCAGGGGAAAACTATGGCTACACCTTC. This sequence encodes CASSAAGENYGYTF.

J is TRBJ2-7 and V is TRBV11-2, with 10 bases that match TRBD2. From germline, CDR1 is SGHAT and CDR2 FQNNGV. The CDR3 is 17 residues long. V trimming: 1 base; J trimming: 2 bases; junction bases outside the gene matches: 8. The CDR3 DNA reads TGTGCCAGCAGCTTAGTGATTAGCGGGGGGACCACCTACGAGCAGTACTTC. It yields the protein CASSLVISGGTTYEQYF.